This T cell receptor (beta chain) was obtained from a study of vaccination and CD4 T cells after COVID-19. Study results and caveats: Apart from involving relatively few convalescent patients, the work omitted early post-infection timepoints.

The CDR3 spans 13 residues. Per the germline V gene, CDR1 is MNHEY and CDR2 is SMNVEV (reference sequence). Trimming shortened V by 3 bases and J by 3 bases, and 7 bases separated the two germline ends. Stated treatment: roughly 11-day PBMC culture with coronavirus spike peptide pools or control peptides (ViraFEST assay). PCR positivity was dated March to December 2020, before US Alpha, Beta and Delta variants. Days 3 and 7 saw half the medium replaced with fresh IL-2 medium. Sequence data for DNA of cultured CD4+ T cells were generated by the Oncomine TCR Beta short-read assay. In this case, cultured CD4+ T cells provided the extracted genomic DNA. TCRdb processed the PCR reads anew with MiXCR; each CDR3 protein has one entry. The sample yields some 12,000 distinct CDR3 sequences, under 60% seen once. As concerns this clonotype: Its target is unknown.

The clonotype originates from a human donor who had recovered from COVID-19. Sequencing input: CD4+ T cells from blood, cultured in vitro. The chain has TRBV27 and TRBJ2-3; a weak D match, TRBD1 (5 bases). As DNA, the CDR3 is TGTGCCAGCAGTTTCTACAGGACAGATACGCAGTATTTT. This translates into CASSFYRTDTQYF.